The entry below gives a single T cell receptor beta chain sequence along with its context. These data originate in a study of PD-L1 blockade in urothelial cancer. Turning to the study itself: Men with urothelial cancer arising in the bladder made up most of the roughly 29 patients. A median of approximately 150,000 T cells was found in the blood samples.

The data were produced by immunoSEQ multiplex PCR, yet TCRdb's version contains in-frame clones alone and is incomplete. The sample contains over 100,000 clones, about 91% of which appear only once. Time point indicated: peripheral blood 6 weeks after treatment start. The germline V gene has CDR1 SGHTA and CDR2 FQGNSA. Between the trimmed V and J ends, which lost 2 bases and 4 bases, there was a span of 11 bases. This CDR3 has 15 amino acids. Sequencing was performed on PBMCs, taken around atezolizumab (anti-PD-L1) treatment. The receptor was isolated from a man aged 60-69 years with urothelial cancer. The chain is built from TRBV7-2 and TRBJ2-2, with a weak D call TRBD2 (7 bases). The CDR3 DNA follows: TGTGCCAGCAGCTTACGGGGGGCAGGCACCGGGGAGCTGTTTTTT. It specifies CASSLRGAGTGELFF.